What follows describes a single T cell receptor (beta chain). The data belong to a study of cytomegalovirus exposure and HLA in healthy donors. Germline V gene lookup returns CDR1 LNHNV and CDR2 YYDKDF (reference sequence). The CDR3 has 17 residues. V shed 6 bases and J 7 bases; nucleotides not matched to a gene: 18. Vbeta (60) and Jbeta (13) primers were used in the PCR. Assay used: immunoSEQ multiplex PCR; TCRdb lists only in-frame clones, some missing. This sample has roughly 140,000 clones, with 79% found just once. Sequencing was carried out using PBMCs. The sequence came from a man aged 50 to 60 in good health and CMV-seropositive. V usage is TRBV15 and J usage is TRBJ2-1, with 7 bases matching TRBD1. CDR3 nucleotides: TGTGCCACCAGTGATAGGACAGGAACCTACCTGGGTAATGAGCAGTTCTTC. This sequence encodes CATSDRTGTYLGNEQFF.